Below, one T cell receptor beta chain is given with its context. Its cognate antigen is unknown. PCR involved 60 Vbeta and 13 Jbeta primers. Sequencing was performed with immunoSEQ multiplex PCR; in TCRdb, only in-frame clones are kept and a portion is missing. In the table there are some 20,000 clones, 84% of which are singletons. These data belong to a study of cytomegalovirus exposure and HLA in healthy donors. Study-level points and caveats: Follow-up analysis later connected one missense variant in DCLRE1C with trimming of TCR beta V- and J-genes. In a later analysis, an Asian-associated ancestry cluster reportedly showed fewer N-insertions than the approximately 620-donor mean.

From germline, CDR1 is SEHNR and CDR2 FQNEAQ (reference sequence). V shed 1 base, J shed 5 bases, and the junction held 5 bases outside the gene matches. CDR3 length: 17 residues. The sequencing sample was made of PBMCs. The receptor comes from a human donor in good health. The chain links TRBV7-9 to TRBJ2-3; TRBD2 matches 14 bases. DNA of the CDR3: TGTGCCAGCAGCTTAGGCGGACTAGCGGGAGGTAAAGATACGCAGTATTTT. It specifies CASSLGGLAGGKDTQYF.